This paragraph covers one T cell receptor (beta chain) sequence. The target antigen is unknown. This sample was included in a study of identical twins. Whole-study findings and limits: Zero-insertion analyses might be partly confounded by invariant T cells like MAIT and iNKT.

TCRdb re-analysed the 5' RACE reads in MiXCR, keeping a single row per CDR3 protein. The data show fewer than 900,000 distinct CDR3 sequences, 15% to 20% seen once. This CDR3 has 13 residues. Germline loops: CDR1 SEHNR, CDR2 FQNEAQ (reference sequence). The V gene end was trimmed by 4 bases and the J gene end by 7 bases; junction bases not matched to a gene: 5. Another study also made use of these data, one on T cells expressing NK-cell markers. That paper notes: Among a handful of donors, these clonotypes also ranked first in the CD3+CD56-NKG2C+ fraction.

Material: PBMCs. This TCR was recovered from a woman between 18 and 30 years old in good health. This sequence joins TRBV7-9 and TRBJ2-5; 8 positions agree with TRBD1. CDR3 region: CASSSDRGSTQYF. The DNA of the CDR3 is TGTGCCAGCAGCTCCGACAGGGGTTCGACCCAGTACTTC. Complete variable domain (other parts from reference TRBV7-9 and TRBJ2-5): DTGVSQNPRHKITKRGQNVTFRCDPISEHNRLYWYRQTLGQGPEFLTYFQNEAQLEKSRLLSDRFSAERPKGSFSTLEIQRTEQGDSAMYLCASSSDRGSTQYFGPGTRLLVL.